This note documents a single TCR beta chain sequence. No antigen is known for it. This sample is drawn from a study of CD8 T cells in Susac syndrome. Study in general: Within the sequenced Susac syndrome patient group, 5 or 6 exhibited active disease and roughly eight were in remission. Whole-study findings and limits: The Susac syndrome CD4+ T cell repertoires displayed no clonal expansion.

The CDR3 has 12 residues. Trimming removed 3 bases at V and 3 bases at J, with 6 bases between. Germline CDR1 and CDR2: MNHEY and SVGEGT. RNA was extracted with the RNeasy kit, and a quantity of roughly 0.5 to 1 ug was reverse transcribed using random hexamers. TCRdb analysed the immunoSEQ multiplex PCR reads with MiXCR anew, one entry per CDR3 protein. The sample includes approximately 190,000 distinct CDR3 sequences, approximately 96% seen only once; the top ten take approximately 0.1%. The receptor comes from a human donor with Susac syndrome. The V gene is TRBV6-2 or TRBV6-3, the J gene TRBJ2-7; D is undetermined. Specimen: CD4+ T cells from PBMCs. The CDR3 sequence: CASSYGLYEQYF. CDR3 sequence (DNA): TGTGCCAGCAGTTATGGTCTCTACGAGCAGTACTTC.